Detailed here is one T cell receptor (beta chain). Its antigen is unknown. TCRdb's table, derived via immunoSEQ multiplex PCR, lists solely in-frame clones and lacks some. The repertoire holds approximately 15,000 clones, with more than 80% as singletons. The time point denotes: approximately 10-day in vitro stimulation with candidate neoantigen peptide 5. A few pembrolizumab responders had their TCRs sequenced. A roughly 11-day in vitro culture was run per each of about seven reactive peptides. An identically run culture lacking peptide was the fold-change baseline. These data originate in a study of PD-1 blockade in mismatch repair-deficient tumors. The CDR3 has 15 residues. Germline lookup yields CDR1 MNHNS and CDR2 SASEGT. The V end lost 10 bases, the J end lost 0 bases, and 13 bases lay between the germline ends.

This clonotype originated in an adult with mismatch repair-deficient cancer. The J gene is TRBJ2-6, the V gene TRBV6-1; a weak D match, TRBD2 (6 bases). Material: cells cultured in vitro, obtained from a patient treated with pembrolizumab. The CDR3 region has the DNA TGTGCCACCCGGGACGGGGGCTCTGGGGCCAACGTCCTGACTTTC. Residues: CATRDGGSGANVLTF.